This T cell receptor beta chain was observed in a study of spatial heterogeneity in lung cancer. The wider study: Sequence detection consistently recorded a greater number of beta-chain than alpha-chain sequences.

The germline V gene encodes CDR1 SGHAT and CDR2 FQDESV (reference sequence). CDR3 length equals 15 residues. Trimming shortened V by 1 base and J by 8 bases, and 15 bases separated the two germline ends. This clonotype was seen many times. Its antigen is currently unknown. Time point: sample taken at primary tumor resection. The input material, whole RNA from tumor, nontumor lung or frozen PBMC, was sequenced unsorted. The donor group consisted of roughly 70 patients who had untreated, early-stage non-small cell lung cancer. Every molecule of TCR cDNA had its own unique molecular identifier. One entry per CDR3 protein results from TCRdb running MiXCR on the 5' RACE reads. The data hold more than 20,000 distinct CDR3 sequences, with 9.5% to 15% observed a single time. Study-wide results and limits: Resection blood, more than follow-up blood, showed ubiquitous expanded tumor TCRs.

The rearrangement links TRBV11-1 to TRBJ2-1, with D possibly being TRBD1 or TRBD2 (6 bases each). The sample here was PBMCs, taken at surgery. This sequence originates from a female donor with early-stage non-small cell lung cancer. The CDR3 here is CASSLGGTRPDEQFF. The CDR3 DNA is TGTGCCAGCAGCTTAGGCGGGACACGACCTGATGAGCAGTTCTTC.